The sequence of this TCR beta chain was determined in a study of blood T cells in healthy people across ages. As for the study in general: Capturing about one barcoded beta molecule per two T cells was achieved by template switching.

Then a second PCR, running about 6 to 11 cycles, was carried out with a sample-barcoded 5' primer and a J-beta primer mix. TCRdb passed the 5' RACE reads through MiXCR, listing each CDR3 protein once. The table lists roughly 1,500,000 distinct CDR3 sequences, about 31% of them singletons. This CDR3 has 14 residues. The V and J ends lost 5 bases and 3 bases respectively, with 13 bases between them. Germline V gives CDR1 PRHDT, CDR2 FYEKMQ (reference sequence). Findings of the study overall: Estimates of diversity drawn from one million T cells were considered underestimates. When set beside aged donors, long-lived donors presented more naive CD4+ cells and higher diversity.

About this clonotype itself: What it recognizes is unknown. A read error is possible here, since a much larger clone lies one base away.

Sequencing was performed on blood. The chain employs TRBV13 and TRBJ1-2, with D unresolved. The clonotype comes from a woman aged 25 to 39 in good health. CDR3 DNA sequence: TGTGCCAGCAGCCCACGGGAAGTTTACTATGGCTACACCTTC. As protein: CASSPREVYYGYTF.